This T cell receptor beta chain was profiled in a study of OX40 agonist ivuxolimab in advanced cancers. Study-wide background: Dose-escalation patients were diagnosed with hepatocellular carcinoma, melanoma, renal cell cancer or head and neck cancer. Previous treatment with anti-PD-1, anti-PD-L1 or anti-CTLA-4 therapy was allowed; under 50% had received some.

Notes on this clone: The antigen is unknown.

Generated by immunoSEQ multiplex PCR, the TCRdb table keeps only in-frame clones and is missing some. The table has about 16,000 clones, 90% seen once; the top ten hold about 30%. V trimming: 3 bases; J trimming: 3 bases; junction bases outside the gene matches: 8. Germline lookup yields CDR1 LNHDA and CDR2 SQIVND (reference sequence). The CDR3 is 17 residues long. Study-wide points: By week 6 at 0.1 to 3.0 mg/kg, blood CD4+ and CD8+ T cells had expanded clonally. More expanded clones were found, on average, in CD8+ than in CD4+ T cells.

The clonotype originates from an adult with an advanced solid tumor such as melanoma, head and neck, liver or kidney cancer. The sample here was CD4+ or CD8+ T cells sorted from blood, taken in a trial of the OX40 agonist ivuxolimab. The chain links TRBV19 to TRBJ2-7; TRBD2 matches 13 bases. The CDR3 region has the DNA TGTGCCAGTAGTATGGGGCGGACTAGCGGGAGAATCTACGAGCAGTACTTC. Encoded protein: CASSMGRTSGRIYEQYF.